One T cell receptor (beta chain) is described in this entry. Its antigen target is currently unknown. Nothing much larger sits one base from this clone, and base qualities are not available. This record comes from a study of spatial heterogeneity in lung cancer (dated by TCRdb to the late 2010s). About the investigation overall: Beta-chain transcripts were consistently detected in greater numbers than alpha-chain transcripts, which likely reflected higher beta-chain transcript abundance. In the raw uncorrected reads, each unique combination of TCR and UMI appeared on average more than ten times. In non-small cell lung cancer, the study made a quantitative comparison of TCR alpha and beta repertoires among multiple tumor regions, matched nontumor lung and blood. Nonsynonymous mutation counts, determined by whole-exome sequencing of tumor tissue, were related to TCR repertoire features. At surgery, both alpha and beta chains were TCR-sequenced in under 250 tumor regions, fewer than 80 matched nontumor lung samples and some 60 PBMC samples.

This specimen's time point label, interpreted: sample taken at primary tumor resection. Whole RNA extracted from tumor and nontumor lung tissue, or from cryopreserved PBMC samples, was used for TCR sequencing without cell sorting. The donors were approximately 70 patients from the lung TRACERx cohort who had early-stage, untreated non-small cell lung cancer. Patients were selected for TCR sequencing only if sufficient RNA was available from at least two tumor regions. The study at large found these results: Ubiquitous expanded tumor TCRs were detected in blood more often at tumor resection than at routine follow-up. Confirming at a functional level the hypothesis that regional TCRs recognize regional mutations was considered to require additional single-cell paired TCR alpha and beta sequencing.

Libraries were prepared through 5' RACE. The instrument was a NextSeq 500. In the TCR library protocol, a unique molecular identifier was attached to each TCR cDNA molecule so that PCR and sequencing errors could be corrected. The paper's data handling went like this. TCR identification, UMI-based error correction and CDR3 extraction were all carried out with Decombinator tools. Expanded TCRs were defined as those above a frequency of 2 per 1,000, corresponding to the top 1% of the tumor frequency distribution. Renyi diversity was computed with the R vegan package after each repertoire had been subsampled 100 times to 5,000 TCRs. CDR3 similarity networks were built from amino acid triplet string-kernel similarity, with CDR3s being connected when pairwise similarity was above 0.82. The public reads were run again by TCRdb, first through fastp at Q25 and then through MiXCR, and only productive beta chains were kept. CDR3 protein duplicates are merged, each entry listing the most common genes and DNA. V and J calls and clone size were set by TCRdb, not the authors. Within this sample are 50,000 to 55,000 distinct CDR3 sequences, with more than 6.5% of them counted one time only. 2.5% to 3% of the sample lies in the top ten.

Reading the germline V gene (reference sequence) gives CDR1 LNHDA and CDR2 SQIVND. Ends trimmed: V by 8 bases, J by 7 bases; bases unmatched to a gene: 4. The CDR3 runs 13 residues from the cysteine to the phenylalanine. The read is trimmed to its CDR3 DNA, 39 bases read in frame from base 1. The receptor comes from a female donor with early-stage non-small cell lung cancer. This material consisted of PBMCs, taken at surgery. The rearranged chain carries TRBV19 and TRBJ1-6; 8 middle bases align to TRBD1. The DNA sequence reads TGTGCCAGTGCCAGACAGGGGAATTCACCCCTCCACTTT. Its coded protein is CASARQGNSPLHF.